Sequencing of this TCR beta chain was carried out in a study of STAT3 mutations in large granular lymphocyte leukemia. Study-wide background: Canonical activating STAT3 mutations were detected in roughly half of the longitudinally sequenced T-LGLL patients.

Findings and caveats of the study: Every T-LGLL patient had at least one immunodominant TCRbeta clonotype. No sample exists from the first appearance of each clone.

This table comes from immunoSEQ multiplex PCR, and its TCRdb copy is limited to in-frame clones, with some not included. The sample carries some 10,000 clones, 70% to 90% recorded once. This clone has only a few counts. What it binds is unknown. CDR1 is SGHTA, CDR2 FQGNSA, per germline. The CDR3 sequence is 13 residues long. V shed 5 bases and J 4 bases; nucleotides not matched to a gene: 3. The sample comprised peripheral blood mononuclear cells. The sequence came from a man in his sixties with T-cell large granular lymphocyte leukemia. Some clones in this sample may be carry-over from other donors' samples. The genes are TRBV7-2 and TRBJ1-2, with TRBD1 matching 8 bases. Written as DNA, the CDR3 is TGTGCCAGCAGCCTAGGACAGGGCTATGGCTACACCTTC. Translating it yields CASSLGQGYGYTF.